The TCR beta chain under discussion was sequenced for a study of cytomegalovirus exposure and HLA in healthy donors. Across the whole study: Caucasian-associated ancestry cluster membership applied to less than 85% of 398 genotyped donors.

The CDR3 length is 12 residues. After removal of 3 bases from V and 11 bases from J, the junction contained 6 bases not matched to a gene. The germline V gene has CDR1 GTSNPN and CDR2 SVGIG (reference sequence). Researchers ran the PCR with 60 Vbeta and 13 Jbeta primers. Sequenced by immunoSEQ multiplex PCR; TCRdb stores in-frame clones only, minus some. Recorded for this sample: under 200,000 clones. Nominal health characterized the donors when sampled, though unrecorded immune exposures were likely. Notes on this clone: Antigen specificity is unknown.

Study-wide results and caveats: There were about 160 TCR beta chains listed as cytomegalovirus-associated.

The chain combines TRBV30 with TRBJ1-5; TRBD1 matches 8 bases. The sequenced sample consisted of PBMCs. This clonotype was obtained from a young man in good health and CMV-seronegative. CDR3 DNA: TGTGCCTGGAGGCAGGGGGCTGGAGCCCAGCATTTT. It encodes CAWRQGAGAQHF.